This T cell receptor beta chain was recovered during a study of blood T cell repertoires in COVID-19. Turning to the study itself: Acute and convalescent COVID-19 samples came from the United States, Italy and Spain. The analysed material was cDNA or gDNA that came from T cells, B-cell-depleted T cells, or PBMCs.

In the original analysis: Amplifying reference gene primers gave estimates of nucleated cell counts. Sequencing used immunoSEQ multiplex PCR; TCRdb keeps in-frame clones, though not all of them. That table is the source of V, J and clone size, and D and trimming were worked out from the DNA. The table lists around 62,000 clones, almost 85% of them singletons, with roughly 20% in the top ten. After removal of 4 bases from V and 5 bases from J, the junction contained 12 bases not matched to a gene. CDR3 length: 16 residues. Germline values: CDR1 SGHDT, CDR2 YYEEEE. This chain connects TRBV5-6 to TRBJ2-5, with 9 bases aligning to TRBD2. Sequencing was performed on peripheral blood. The sequence was collected from a man between 45 and 60 years old with acute or convalescent COVID-19. CDR3 coding DNA: TGTGCCAGCAGCCCGACTGGCGGGGGGGCCTGGGAGACCCAGTACTTC. Its translation: CASSPTGGGAWETQYF. Using reference TRBV5-6 and TRBJ2-5 for the parts outside the CDR3, the full variable domain is DAGVTQSPTHLIKTRGQQVTLRCSPKSGHDTVSWYQQALGQGPQFIFQYYEEEERQRGNFPDRFSGHQFPNYSSELNVNALLLGDSALYLCASSPTGGGAWETQYFGPGTRLLVL.